The next 14 T cell receptor beta chains were all read from a single sample in a study of OX40 agonist ivuxolimab in advanced cancers. Produced via immunoSEQ multiplex PCR; TCRdb's table is partial and in-frame only. Of tens of thousands of clones listed, 86% are singletons. This specimen was CD4+ or CD8+ T cells sorted from blood, taken in a trial of the OX40 agonist ivuxolimab. The receptors shown here come from an adult with an advanced solid tumor such as melanoma, head and neck, liver or kidney cancer.

The chain uses TRBV6-5 and TRBJ2-1, with a weak D call TRBD2 (6 bases). The CDR3 covers 13 residues. The V and J ends lost 4 bases and 4 bases respectively, with 8 bases between them. From germline, CDR1 is MNHEY and CDR2 SVGAGI. The CDR3 loop reads CASSWAGYNEQFF. The CDR3 bases are TGTGCCAGCAGTTGGGCGGGGTACAATGAGCAGTTCTTC.

The J gene is TRBJ2-1, the V gene TRBV28, with 10 bases aligning to TRBD1. This CDR3 spans 15 amino acids. Germline CDR1 MDHEN, CDR2 SYDVKM. V gave up 10 bases and J gave up 3 bases; unmatched junction bases: 9. The CDR3 is CATMGQGNRYNEQFF. DNA of the CDR3: TGTGCCACCATGGGACAGGGGAACCGCTACAATGAGCAGTTCTTC.

The chain combines TRBV4-3 with TRBJ2-1, with D possibly matching TRBD1 (6 bases). The ends were cut back, 0 bases at V and 8 bases at J, with 11 bases in the middle. Germline CDR1 LGHNA, CDR2 YSLEER. The CDR3 runs to 14 residues. CDR3 sequence: CASSQERGSYEQFF. The CDR3 DNA reads as TGCGCCAGCAGCCAAGAGAGGGGGTCGTATGAGCAGTTCTTC.

The count of this clone is one. The V and J genes are TRBV7-2 and TRBJ2-2, with TRBD2 identical over 10 bases. This CDR3 comprises 16 residues. The V and J ends lost 2 bases and 7 bases, in that order; junction bases with no gene match: 7. Germline lookup yields CDR1 SGHTA and CDR2 FQGNSA. The CDR3 spells CASSLRPSGSSGELFF. Here the CDR3 DNA reads TGTGCCAGCAGCTTAAGGCCTAGCGGGAGCAGCGGGGAGCTGTTTTTT. Full variable domain (missing parts from reference TRBV7-2 and TRBJ2-2): GAGVSQSPSNKVTEKGKDVELRCDPISGHTALYWYRQSLGQGLEFLIYFQGNSAPDKSGLPSDRFSAERTGGSVSTLTIQRTQQEDSAVYLCASSLRPSGSSGELFFGEGSRLTVL.

This sequence joins TRBV7-2 and TRBJ2-1; TRBD1 or TRBD2 may be the D gene (6 bases each). CDR1 is SGHTA and CDR2 is FQGNSA in the germline V gene. The V end was cut by 6 bases, the J end by 0 bases, with 12 bases between. The CDR3 loop spans 15 amino acids. The CDR3 is CASSRGASSYNEQFF. The CDR3 bases are TGTGCCAGCAGTAGGGGGGCAAGCTCCTACAATGAGCAGTTCTTC.

The chain recombines TRBV7-2 with TRBJ1-5; D is ambiguous. V was clipped by 1 base and J by 3 bases, with 4 bases between them. The CDR3 contains 13 residues. Germline values: CDR1 SGHTA, CDR2 FQGNSA. The CDR3 region has the DNA TGTGCCAGCAGCTTAGGGGCCAATCAGCCCCAGCATTTT. The encoded protein is CASSLGANQPQHF. Full variable domain (rest looked up from reference TRBV7-2 and TRBJ1-5): GAGVSQSPSNKVTEKGKDVELRCDPISGHTALYWYRQSLGQGLEFLIYFQGNSAPDKSGLPSDRFSAERTGGSVSTLTIQRTQQEDSAVYLCASSLGANQPQHFGDGTRLSIL.

This chain joins TRBV27 and TRBJ1-5; D remains unclear. Germline V gene data show CDR1 as MNHEY and CDR2 as SMNVEV (reference sequence). The CDR3 is 16 amino acids. V gave up 2 bases and J gave up 6 bases, with 17 bases separating them. DNA of the CDR3: TGTGCCAGCAGTTTAGATTTCAGATCCGGTAGTCAGCCCCAGCATTTT. This translates into CASSLDFRSGSQPQHF.

This clone was detected only once. The chain uses TRBV4-1 and TRBJ1-3; D is unclear. Germline V gives CDR1 MGHRA, CDR2 YSYEKL. Deletions cut 4 bases from V and 0 bases from J, with 10 bases between. This CDR3 has 15 residues. The CDR3: CASSREGHSGNTIYF. The CDR3 region has the DNA TGCGCCAGCAGCCGCGAAGGCCACTCTGGAAACACCATATATTTT.

This clone was recorded a few times. The chain couples TRBV5-5 to TRBJ1-6; 7 nucleotides agree with TRBD1. The V segment lost 4 bases and the J segment 12 bases; nucleotides outside the gene matches: 19. CDR1 and CDR2 from the germline V gene are SGHKS and YYEKEE (reference sequence). This CDR3 is built from 17 residues. CDR3 nucleotide sequence: TGTGCCAGCAGCAAGCCTCCGGACGGGACAGCAAGTGGACCCCTCCACTTT. This encodes CASSKPPDGTASGPLHF.

This sequence joins TRBV11-2 and TRBJ2-7, with D unclear. Germline CDR1 and CDR2: SGHAT and FQNNGV. The CDR3 sequence is 14 residues long. Between the trimmed V and J ends, which lost 5 bases and 1 base, there was a span of 12 bases. The CDR3 spells CASSGRALSYEQYF. Here the CDR3 DNA reads TGTGCCAGCAGCGGTCGGGCCCTTTCCTACGAGCAGTACTTC.

The chain is built from TRBV5-1 and TRBJ1-2; D call uncertain. The CDR3 runs to 14 residues. The germline V and J ends were trimmed by 0 bases and 1 base, with 7 bases remaining between them. Germline loops: CDR1 SGHRS, CDR2 YFSETQ. The CDR3 nucleotides read TGCGCCAGCAGCTTGGACGGAGGTAACTATGGCTACACCTTC. This codes for CASSLDGGNYGYTF.

The chain links TRBV28 to TRBJ1-2, with TRBD1 as a possible D gene (5 bases). V was trimmed by 4 bases and J by 6 bases, leaving 15 bases between them. The CDR3 runs 14 residues. Germline CDR1 and CDR2: MDHEN and SYDVKM. The CDR3, as DNA: TGTGCCAGCAGTTCCCAGGGTCCTTTTGATGGCTACACCTTC. As protein: CASSSQGPFDGYTF.

The genes are TRBV7-8 and TRBJ2-7; D ambiguous. This CDR3 region has 16 residues. The germline V gene encodes CDR1 SGHVS and CDR2 FQNEAQ. Trimming shortened V by 2 bases and J by 7 bases, and 21 bases separated the two germline ends. The CDR3 protein is CASSLTPWAGAGEQYF. The CDR3 DNA reads TGTGCCAGCAGCTTAACCCCCTGGGCAGGCGCAGGAGAGCAGTACTTC.

The genes are TRBV6-1 and TRBJ1-6, with 7 bases that match TRBD1. The CDR3 has 15 amino acids. Germline V lookup: CDR1 MNHNS, CDR2 SASEGT. With V trimmed by 6 bases and J by 4 bases, 6 bases remained unmatched. In DNA, the CDR3 is TGTGCCAGCAGCCCCGGACAGGCGTATAATTCACCCCTCCACTTT. Protein sequence: CASSPGQAYNSPLHF.